The 27 T cell receptor beta chains below come from one sample, sequenced in a study of human T cells and chemical hapten exposure. Stated time point: patch test 2, 6 weeks after DPC sensitization. The treatment denotes: therapeutic diphenylcyclopropenone sensitization with weekly scalp DPC. TCRdb reprocessed the RACE reads with MiXCR, giving one entry per CDR3 protein. The repertoire holds about 140,000 distinct CDR3 sequences, with approximately 12% as singletons. The specimen comprised whole blood, sampled in connection with sensitization to the hapten diphenylcyclopropenone (DPC). The receptors come from a woman in her fifties or sixties with alopecia areata. Some clones in this sample may be carry-over from other donors' samples.

This clonotype was seen only a few times. V usage is TRBV11-2 and J usage is TRBJ2-2; unclear D gene. V was shortened by 4 bases and J by 0 bases, with 9 bases between the two germline ends. Per germline, CDR1 SGHAT and CDR2 FQNNGV. CDR3 length: 15 amino acids. CDR3 loop: CASSSNLANTGELFF. DNA for the CDR3: TGTGCCAGCAGCTCGAACCTAGCGAACACCGGGGAGCTGTTTTTT.

This clonotype has only a few counts. The chain has TRBV5-6 and TRBJ2-3; tentatively, D is TRBD1 (5 bases). CDR3 length equals 19 residues. V was clipped by 4 bases and J by 0 bases, with 24 bases between them. The V gene's germline CDR1 is SGHDT and CDR2 YYEEEE. CDR3 amino acids: CASSQNLGLLGTSTDTQYF. DNA of the CDR3: TGTGCCAGCAGCCAAAATCTGGGGCTGCTAGGTACTAGCACAGATACGCAGTATTTT.

The sample holds a few counts of this clonotype. The chain has TRBV5-1 and TRBJ2-6; D gene ambiguous. The CDR3 is made up of 15 amino acids. V lost 5 bases and J lost 0, with 9 bases in between. Germline-derived CDR1 and CDR2 are SGHRS and YFSETQ. CDR3: CASSLPSSGANVLTF. The DNA of the CDR3 is TGCGCCAGCAGTTTGCCATCCTCTGGGGCCAACGTCCTGACTTTC. The whole variable domain, remainder taken from reference TRBV5-1 and TRBJ2-6, is KAGVTQTPRYLIKTRGQQVTLSCSPISGHRSVSWYQQTPGQGLQFLFEYFSETQRNKGNFPGRFSGRQFSNSRSEMNVSTLELGDSALYLCASSLPSSGANVLTFGAGSRLTVL.

This clonotype was seen only once. The chain has TRBV20-1 and TRBJ1-6; the match to TRBD1 covers 10 bases. The CDR3 totals 17 residues. The junction had 15 bases not matched to a gene; V was cut back by 3 bases and J by 10 bases. In germline, CDR1 is DFQATT, CDR2 SNEGSKA (reference sequence). The CDR3 coding sequence is TGCAGTGCTAGTAAAAAAAGACAGGGGGCGAGAGGGTCACCCCTCCACTTT. Translation gives CSASKKRQGARGSPLHF.

This clonotype has just one count. This rearrangement joins TRBV20-1 to TRBJ2-3, with 9 bases matching TRBD2. The V gene end was trimmed by 6 bases and the J gene end by 2 bases; junction bases not matched to a gene: 18. CDR1 DFQATT and CDR2 SNEGSKA come from the germline V gene (reference sequence). The CDR3 has 18 amino acids. CDR3 amino acids: CSAPNGLARTGLTDTQYF. The CDR3 DNA follows: TGCAGTGCCCCGAACGGACTAGCGCGAACTGGTCTCACAGATACGCAGTATTTT.

This chain uses TRBV12-3 or TRBV12-4 with TRBJ2-4; 7 positions match TRBD1. J was trimmed by 1 base and V by 6 bases; bases with no gene match: 6. The CDR3 is 15 amino acids. The DNA of the CDR3 is TGTGCCAGCAGAACCCAGGGGGTGGCCAAAAACATTCAGTACTTC. As protein: CASRTQGVAKNIQYF.

The sample holds many counts of this clonotype. The genes are TRBV15 and TRBJ2-1; a weak D match, TRBD1 (6 bases). Per germline, CDR1 LNHNV and CDR2 YYDKDF (reference sequence). V lost 7 bases, J lost 0 bases, and 13 bases lay in between. CDR3 size: 15 residues. CDR3 sequence (DNA): TGTGCCACCAACCTCGGGACACTCTCCTACAATGAGCAGTTCTTC. Translating it yields CATNLGTLSYNEQFF.

The sample holds a few counts of this clonotype. This chain connects TRBV5-1 to TRBJ2-1; 7 bases are a match to TRBD1. V dropped 4 bases and J dropped 0; count of bases not matched to a gene: 7. CDR1 is SGHRS, CDR2 YFSETQ, per germline. There are 16 residues in the CDR3. CDR3 region: CASSATGTASYNEQFF. CDR3 nucleotides: TGCGCCAGCAGCGCCACCGGGACAGCCTCCTACAATGAGCAGTTCTTC.

The CDR3 DNA reads TGTGCCAGCAGTGGCGGACAGTTATCAGCGGCCCAGCATTTT. Protein sequence: CASSGGQLSAAQHF. This rearrangement joins TRBV27 to TRBJ1-5; tentative D call: TRBD1 (6 bases). Germline V gene lookup returns CDR1 MNHEY and CDR2 SMNVEV (reference sequence). V lost 5 bases and J lost 11, with 19 bases in between. CDR3 length: 14 amino acids.

The gene calls are TRBV11-2 and TRBJ2-5; 8 nucleotides align to TRBD1. There are 17 residues in the CDR3. The germline CDR1 and CDR2 sequences are SGHAT and FQNNGV. J lost 0 bases, V lost 4 bases, and 10 bases had no gene match. The CDR3 loop is CASSSATGAQYQETQYF. CDR3 in DNA: TGTGCCAGCAGCTCAGCGACAGGGGCGCAATACCAAGAGACCCAGTACTTC.

This clonotype has a handful of counts. V usage is TRBV5-1 and J usage is TRBJ1-2; D not resolved. Germline assignment: CDR1 SGHRS and CDR2 YFSETQ. The CDR3 has 14 amino acids. V lost 7 bases and J 0 bases, leaving 13 bases between the germline ends. The CDR3 nucleotides are TGCGCCAGCCACCCTGGGCCGGCTAACTATGGCTACACCTTC. It yields the protein CASHPGPANYGYTF.

This chain uses TRBV10-3 with TRBJ2-6, with D perhaps matching TRBD1 (6 bases). The CDR3 runs 15 residues. V gave up 8 bases and J gave up 0 bases, with 11 bases separating them. Germline V gene sequence: CDR1 ENHRY, CDR2 SYGVKD. This CDR3 reads CAIVQGSSGANVLTF. CDR3 DNA: TGTGCCATCGTACAGGGCAGCTCTGGGGCCAACGTCCTGACTTTC.

The rearrangement links TRBV2 to TRBJ2-7; D might be TRBD1 (6 bases). Between the trimmed V and J ends, which lost 6 bases and 5 bases, there was a span of 23 bases. This CDR3 comprises 16 residues. Germline CDR1 SNHLY, CDR2 FYNNEI. The CDR3 coding sequence is TGTGCCAGCAGCCAATCCATGCCAATGACAGGAGACGAGCAGTACTTC. It yields the protein CASSQSMPMTGDEQYF.

In its sample, this clonotype was seen many times. The V gene is TRBV7-6, the J gene TRBJ2-3; perhaps TRBD2 as D (7 bases). V was shortened by 2 bases and J by 1 base, with 10 bases between the two germline ends. In germline, CDR1 is SGHVS, CDR2 FNYEAQ. The CDR3 is made up of 15 amino acids. The CDR3 DNA reads TGTGCCAGCAGCTTAAAAGGGGGGGGCACAGATACGCAGTATTTT. Amino acids: CASSLKGGGTDTQYF. Filled out from reference TRBV7-6 and TRBJ2-3, the complete variable domain reads GAGVSQSPRYKVTKRGQDVALRCDPISGHVSLYWYRQALGQGPEFLTYFNYEAQQDKSGLPNDRFSAERPEGSISTLTIQRTEQRDSAMYRCASSLKGGGTDTQYFGPGTRLTVL.

V and J are TRBV5-4 and TRBJ1-6; TRBD1 matches 10 bases. After removal of 5 bases from V and 8 bases from J, the junction contained 7 bases not matched to a gene. The CDR3 length is 15 residues. Germline loops: CDR1 SGHNT, CDR2 YYREEE (reference sequence). The CDR3 region has the DNA TGTGCCAGCAGTTTGACAGGGGGCTTTGATTCACCCCTCCACTTT. It is translated as CASSLTGGFDSPLHF.

The J gene is TRBJ2-7, the V gene TRBV7-9, with D uncertain. Trimming shortened V by 5 bases and J by 5 bases, and 10 bases separated the two germline ends. The CDR3 totals 12 residues. In germline, CDR1 is SEHNR, CDR2 FQNEAQ (reference sequence). The CDR3 DNA follows: TGTGCCAGCAGCCAGGACGGAGACGAGCAGTACTTC. Translation gives CASSQDGDEQYF.

There are many counts of this clonotype. The V call is TRBV9, the J call TRBJ1-1; TRBD1 might be the D (5 bases). The CDR3 covers 15 residues. Germline CDR1 and CDR2: SGDLS and YYNGEE. V was pared by 3 bases and J by 0 bases, with 12 bases between. DNA for the CDR3: TGTGCCAGCAGCGCGTTAGACAGTTTGAACACTGAAGCTTTCTTT. The encoded protein is CASSALDSLNTEAFF.

The rearrangement links TRBV29-1 to TRBJ2-3; unclear D gene. This CDR3 has 11 residues. Germline V gene data show CDR1 as SQVTM and CDR2 as ANQGSEA. Deletions cut 4 bases from V and 6 bases from J, with 8 bases between. The CDR3 region has the DNA TGCAGCGTTGGGACGGGCGATACGCAGTATTTT. Encoded protein: CSVGTGDTQYF.

Ten or more counts support this clonotype. The chain joins TRBV7-9 to TRBJ1-4; D is unresolved. The ends were cut back, 5 bases at V and 0 bases at J, with 13 bases in the middle. Germline V gene sequence: CDR1 SEHNR, CDR2 FQNEAQ (reference sequence). The CDR3 contains 16 residues. Written as DNA, the CDR3 is TGTGCCAGCAGCCTCTCGGGAGTTCCAACTAATGAAAAACTGTTTTTT. Protein product: CASSLSGVPTNEKLFF.

The table lists this clonotype with many counts. J is TRBJ1-2 and V is TRBV5-1, with 7 bases lining up with TRBD1. From germline, CDR1 is SGHRS and CDR2 YFSETQ. Trimming removed 2 bases from V and 4 bases from J; junction bases left unmatched: 2. The CDR3 is made up of 13 amino acids. CDR3 residues: CASSFGQAYGYTF. In DNA form, the CDR3 reads TGCGCCAGCAGCTTCGGACAGGCCTATGGCTACACCTTC.

This clonotype was picked up many times. This rearrangement joins TRBV7-9 to TRBJ2-1, with D perhaps TRBD1 or TRBD2 (5 bases each). The CDR3 extends over 12 amino acids. Germline-derived CDR1 and CDR2 are SEHNR and FQNEAQ (reference sequence). V was cut by 6 bases and J by 12 bases, with 15 bases left in between. The CDR3 coding sequence is TGTGCCAGCAGGGGGACGGTCAAAGTGCAGTTCTTC. This codes for CASRGTVKVQFF.

At least ten counts were recorded for this clonotype. V and J are TRBV12-3 or TRBV12-4 and TRBJ2-2, with D unresolved. The ends were cut back, 0 bases at V and 2 bases at J, with 7 bases in the middle. The CDR3 totals 15 residues. The CDR3 protein is CASSLAGLNTGELFF. As DNA, the CDR3 is TGTGCCAGCAGTTTAGCCGGTCTTAACACCGGGGAGCTGTTTTTT.

This clonotype occurred a few times. This chain connects TRBV29-1 to TRBJ2-5, with D perhaps given as TRBD1 or TRBD2 (5 bases each). The CDR3 has 11 residues. V was clipped by 5 bases and J by 5 bases, with 9 bases between them. CDR1 is SQVTM, CDR2 ANQGSEA, per germline. CDR3 nucleotide sequence: TGCAGCGTTAGGTGGGGGGAGACCCAGTACTTC. Translated, it gives CSVRWGETQYF.

This clonotype was recorded many times. This chain links TRBV10-3 with TRBJ1-2; D not resolved. There are 13 residues in the CDR3. Germline lookup yields CDR1 ENHRY and CDR2 SYGVKD. V lost 7 bases and J 11 bases, leaving 20 bases between the germline ends. The CDR3 region is CAITPGVGARYTF. The CDR3 nucleotides are TGTGCCATCACCCCCGGGGTCGGCGCGAGATACACCTTC.

The chain employs TRBV4-3 and TRBJ2-3; D is perhaps TRBD2 (6 bases). Germline-derived CDR1 and CDR2 are LGHNA and YSLEER. The CDR3 runs to 17 residues. V gave up 4 bases and J gave up 2 bases, with 19 bases separating them. The CDR3 is CASSLPPAGKTTDTQYF. The CDR3 DNA follows: TGCGCCAGCAGCCTCCCTCCTGCGGGGAAGACCACAGATACGCAGTATTTT.

The rearrangement uses TRBV28 and TRBJ2-7; no definite D call. The CDR3 covers 11 residues. Between the trimmed V and J ends, which lost 6 bases and 7 bases, there was a span of 10 bases. The germline V gene encodes CDR1 MDHEN and CDR2 SYDVKM. As DNA, the CDR3 is TGTGCCAGCAGACGACTGACGGAGCAGTACTTC. Translated: CASRRLTEQYF.

There are many counts of this clonotype. This sequence joins TRBV28 and TRBJ2-5; 8 nucleotides align to TRBD1. With 3 bases clipped from V and 1 base from J, the junction kept 4 bases outside the gene matches. The germline V gene encodes CDR1 MDHEN and CDR2 SYDVKM. The CDR3 extends over 15 amino acids. The CDR3 here is CASSFDRGFQETQYF. The CDR3 nucleotides read TGTGCCAGCAGTTTTGACAGGGGATTCCAAGAGACCCAGTACTTC.